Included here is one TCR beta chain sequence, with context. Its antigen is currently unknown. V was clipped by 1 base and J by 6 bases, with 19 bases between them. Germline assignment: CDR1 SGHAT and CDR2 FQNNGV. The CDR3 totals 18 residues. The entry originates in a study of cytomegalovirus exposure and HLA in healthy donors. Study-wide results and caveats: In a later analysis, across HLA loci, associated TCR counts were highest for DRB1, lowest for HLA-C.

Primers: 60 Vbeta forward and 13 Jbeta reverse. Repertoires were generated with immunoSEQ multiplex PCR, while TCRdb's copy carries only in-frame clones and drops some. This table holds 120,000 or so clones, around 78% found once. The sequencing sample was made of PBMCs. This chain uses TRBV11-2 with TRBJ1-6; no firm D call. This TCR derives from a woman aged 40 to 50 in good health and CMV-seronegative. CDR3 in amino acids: CASSLVVGTVPLNSPLHF. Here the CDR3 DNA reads TGTGCCAGCAGCTTAGTTGTCGGAACAGTCCCCCTTAATTCACCCCTCCACTTT.